This is a list of T cell receptor beta chains from one sample in a study of CD8+ T cells in alopecia areata. TCRdb's table, derived via immunoSEQ multiplex PCR, lists solely in-frame clones and lacks some. The sample consists of under 250,000 clones, roughly 56% of them appearing once. The sequenced material came from CD8+ T cells sorted from blood. Source of these receptors: a human donor in good health. Each CDR3 is given with its conserved first and last residue. Each record gives: clone size, V gene, CDR3 length, D gene, J gene, CDR3 DNA, CDR3 protein. A D gene is named only where the DNA matches it firmly. Clone size is not always given. Where it is, it says once, few, many or a class for expanded clones.

.	TRBV7-3	13	.	TRBJ1-2	TGTGCCAGCAGCCATACAGGGATGGATGGCTACACCTTC	CASSHTGMDGYTF
.	TRBV29-1	18	TRBD2	TRBJ2-3	TGCAGCGTTGATGGACTAGCGGGGGTTTTTTCTAGCACAGATACGCAGTATTTT	CSVDGLAGVFSSTDTQYF
few	TRBV6-6	14	.	TRBJ1-1	TGTGCCAGCAGTTACCTAGGGGGGGAGGGTGAAGCTTTCTTT	CASSYLGGEGEAFF
few	TRBV7-2	16	TRBD2	TRBJ2-3	TGTGCCAGCAGCTTAGTAGCGGGGGCATTGTCGGATACGCAGTATTTT	CASSLVAGALSDTQYF
.	TRBV27	14	.	TRBJ1-2	TGTGCCAGCAGTTCGCCCGCGGGGGAGGAGGGCTACACCTTC	CASSSPAGEEGYTF
few	TRBV2	15	.	TRBJ1-6	TGTGCCAGCAGTGAATGGAGGGGAGGGAATTCACCCCTCCACTTT	CASSEWRGGNSPLHF
.	TRBV6-4	11	.	TRBJ2-1	TGTGCCAGCAGTGACTCGGGCGAGCAGTTCTTC	CASSDSGEQFF
.	TRBV7-9	14	TRBD1	TRBJ1-5	TGTGCCAGCAGCAAGACAGGGGTACATCAGCCCCAGCATTTT	CASSKTGVHQPQHF
.	TRBV4-1	14	.	TRBJ1-1	TGCGCCAGCAGCCAAGATGTAGGGGTCACTGAAGCTTTCTTT	CASSQDVGVTEAFF
.	TRBV4-3	16	TRBD2	TRBJ2-1	TGCGCCAGCAGCCAAGATCAGGCTAGCGGCTACAATGAGCAGTTCTTC	CASSQDQASGYNEQFF
.	TRBV4-1	15	.	TRBJ2-5	TGCGCCAGCACTACTTCCCAGGGACCTCAAGAGACCCAGTACTTC	CASTTSQGPQETQYF
.	TRBV29-1	15	TRBD1	TRBJ1-2	TGCAGCGCTCCCGGGACAGGGGCCTCGGGCAATGGCTACACCTTC	CSAPGTGASGNGYTF
.	TRBV30	13	.	TRBJ2-1	TGTGCCTGGAGCCTTAGCTCCTACAATGAGCAGTTCTTC	CAWSLSSYNEQFF
.	TRBV5-1	14	.	TRBJ1-6	TGCGCCAGCAGCTTGGCTCAGGGGAATTCACCCCTCCACTTT	CASSLAQGNSPLHF
few	TRBV5-6	16	TRBD2	TRBJ2-7	TGTGCCAGCAGCTTCGAATATGCGGGGGGCAGCTACGAGCAGTACTTC	CASSFEYAGGSYEQYF
.	TRBV10-3	14	TRBD1	TRBJ1-2	TGTGCCATCAGGCCGCCGGGACAGGGATATGGCTACACCTTC	CAIRPPGQGYGYTF
.	TRBV14	13	.	TRBJ2-7	TGTGCCAGCAGCCAGGGACGGTACTACGAGCAGTACTTC	CASSQGRYYEQYF
few	TRBV7-9	12	.	TRBJ1-1	TGTGCCAGCAAGAATTACGGCACTGAAGCTTTCTTT	CASKNYGTEAFF
.	TRBV5-1	15	.	TRBJ1-1	TGCGCCAGCAGCTGGATCAGGGCCGGGGACACTGAAGCTTTCTTT	CASSWIRAGDTEAFF
.	TRBV4-1	17	TRBD1	TRBJ1-2	TGCGCCAGCAGCCAAGGCCCCCGACAGGGAACGATTTATGGCTACACCTTC	CASSQGPRQGTIYGYTF
.	TRBV15	14	.	TRBJ1-5	TGTGCCACCAGCAGAGATAGGAGGAATCAGCCCCAGCATTTT	CATSRDRRNQPQHF
.	TRBV27	14	TRBD1	TRBJ1-1	TGTGCCAGCGGGCTCTTGACAGGGAGCACTGAAGCTTTCTTT	CASGLLTGSTEAFF
few	TRBV11-1	19	TRBD2	TRBJ2-2	TGTGCCAGCAGCCCGCGACTAGCGGGGGGGCATAGTAACACCGGGGAGCTGTTTTTT	CASSPRLAGGHSNTGELFF
.	TRBV2	17	TRBD2	TRBJ2-5	TGTGCCAGCAGTGACCCCCGGACTAGCGGGGGGTGGGAGACCCAGTACTTC	CASSDPRTSGGWETQYF
.	TRBV14	13	TRBD1	TRBJ1-5	TGTGCCAGCAGCCGGCTACAGGGGCAGCCCCAGCATTTT	CASSRLQGQPQHF
.	TRBV14	14	.	TRBJ1-1	TGTGCCAGCAGCCTTACAGGCCTTAACACTGAAGCTTTCTTT	CASSLTGLNTEAFF